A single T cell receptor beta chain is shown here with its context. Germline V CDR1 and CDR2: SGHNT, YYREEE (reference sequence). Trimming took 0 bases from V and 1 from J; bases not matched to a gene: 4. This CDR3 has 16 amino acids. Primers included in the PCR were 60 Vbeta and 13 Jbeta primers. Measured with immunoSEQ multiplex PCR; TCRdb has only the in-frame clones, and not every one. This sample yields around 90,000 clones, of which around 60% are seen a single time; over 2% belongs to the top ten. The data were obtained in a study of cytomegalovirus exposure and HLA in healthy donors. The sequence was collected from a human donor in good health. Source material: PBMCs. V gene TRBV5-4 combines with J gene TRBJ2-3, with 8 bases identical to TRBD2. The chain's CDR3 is CASSLALTSGTDTQYF. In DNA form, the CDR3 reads TGTGCCAGCAGCTTGGCCTTGACTAGCGGCACAGATACGCAGTATTTT.